Each of the 23 T cell receptor beta chains below was sequenced from the same sample in a study of cytomegalovirus exposure and HLA in healthy donors. The PCR contained 60 Vbeta and 13 Jbeta primers. Clones were read by immunoSEQ multiplex PCR, and TCRdb kept only the in-frame ones, dropping some. The data contain 130,000 or so clones, approximately 87% of them singletons. The sequenced sample was PBMCs. These receptors were collected from a man in his forties in good health and CMV-seronegative.

This sequence joins TRBV11-3 and TRBJ2-2, with D possibly matching TRBD2 (6 bases). V was trimmed by 5 bases and J by 4 bases, leaving 17 bases between them. The V gene's germline CDR1 is SGHNT and CDR2 YENEEA. This CDR3 comprises 16 residues. The DNA of the CDR3 is TGTGCCAGCAGCACGAAACCCGCGGGACTCACCGGGGAGCTGTTTTTT. This codes for CASSTKPAGLTGELFF.

The chain combines TRBV15 with TRBJ1-5; 8 bases map to TRBD1. The CDR3 extends over 17 amino acids. V lost 0 bases and J lost 1; bases outside the gene matches: 5. CDR1 is LNHNV and CDR2 is YYDKDF in the germline V gene (reference sequence). The CDR3 reads CATSREGRGRSNQPQHF. The CDR3 DNA is TGTGCCACCAGCAGAGAGGGCAGGGGGCGGAGCAATCAGCCCCAGCATTTT.

The gene calls are TRBV7-9 and TRBJ1-1, with 7 bases lining up with TRBD1. CDR1 and CDR2 (germline): SEHNR, FQNEAQ (reference sequence). The CDR3 consists of 14 residues. The trim removed 3 bases at V and 3 bases at J, leaving 4 bases unmatched. CDR3 loop: CASSFEGADTEAFF. CDR3 DNA sequence: TGTGCCAGCAGCTTTGAGGGGGCGGACACTGAAGCTTTCTTT.

J is TRBJ2-7 and V is TRBV7-8, with D maybe TRBD1 (5 bases). Trimming removed 6 bases at V and 4 bases at J, with 16 bases between. Per the germline V gene, CDR1 is SGHVS and CDR2 is FQNEAQ. This CDR3 has 14 amino acids. DNA for the CDR3: TGTGCCAGCAGAGGGGAAACAGGTTCTTACGAGCAGTACTTC. Amino acid sequence: CASRGETGSYEQYF.

The chain links TRBV6-5 to TRBJ2-1; no clear D. Germline V gives CDR1 MNHEY, CDR2 SVGAGI. CDR3 length equals 14 residues. Trimming left V 0 bases short and J 2 bases short, with 5 bases between. CDR3 region: CASSYSQAYNEQFF. The CDR3, as DNA: TGTGCCAGCAGTTACTCACAAGCCTACAATGAGCAGTTCTTC.

This chain links TRBV6-5 with TRBJ2-2, with TRBD2 matching 7 bases. This CDR3 has 13 residues. Germline V gene lookup returns CDR1 MNHEY and CDR2 SVGAGI. Losses at the gene ends were 7 bases for V and 6 bases for J; bases not matched to a gene: 5. The CDR3: CASKRGGAGELFF. In DNA form, the CDR3 reads TGTGCCAGCAAGCGGGGTGGTGCCGGGGAGCTGTTTTTT.

The chain uses TRBV30 and TRBJ1-1; D ambiguous. CDR1 is GTSNPN and CDR2 is SVGIG in the germline V gene (reference sequence). The ends were cut back, 2 bases at V and 0 bases at J, with 10 bases in the middle. This CDR3 has 14 residues. The CDR3 DNA follows: TGTGCCTGGAGTCCCGTAAATTTGAACACTGAAGCTTTCTTT. Protein product: CAWSPVNLNTEAFF.

This clone was observed a few times. The J gene is TRBJ2-7, the V gene TRBV7-9, with 10 bases identical to TRBD1. The J segment lost 2 bases and the V segment lost 6 bases, leaving 13 bases of the junction unmatched. The CDR3 extends over 17 amino acids. CDR1 and CDR2 (germline): SEHNR, FQNEAQ (reference sequence). The CDR3 protein is CASSYSTGTGEPYEQYF. CDR3 bases: TGTGCCAGCAGTTATTCCACCGGGACAGGGGAACCCTACGAGCAGTACTTC.

The table lists this clone with a count of one. This chain links TRBV6-5 with TRBJ2-7; TRBD1 matches 7 bases. Trimming cost V 6 bases and J 4 bases; bases outside gene matches: 12. Germline CDR1 MNHEY, CDR2 SVGAGI. This CDR3 spans 15 amino acids. CDR3 in amino acids: CASRPSIDRVYEQYF. The CDR3 DNA reads as TGTGCCAGCAGACCCTCCATCGACAGGGTATACGAGCAGTACTTC.

V gene TRBV6-5 combines with J gene TRBJ2-3, with 9 nucleotides matching TRBD2. CDR1 and CDR2 from the germline V gene are MNHEY and SVGAGI. The CDR3 is 16 residues long. The V and J ends lost 2 bases and 1 base, in that order; junction bases with no gene match: 4. CDR3 amino acids: CASSYRASGGTDTQYF. The CDR3 DNA reads as TGTGCCAGCAGTTACCGGGCTAGCGGGGGCACAGATACGCAGTATTTT.

DNA of the CDR3: TGCGCCAGCAGCCACCAACAGCGGGGGGTCACCGGGGAGCTGTTTTTT. Its translation is CASSHQQRGVTGELFF. This rearrangement joins TRBV4-3 to TRBJ2-2; 9 bases agree with TRBD2. CDR3 size: 16 residues. Germline values: CDR1 LGHNA, CDR2 YSLEER. V was pared by 3 bases and J by 4 bases, with 6 bases of the junction left unmatched.

This clone was observed a handful of times. The CDR3 reads CASSVYPRGTDTQYF. CDR3 sequence (DNA): TGTGCCAGCAGCGTATATCCGCGGGGCACAGATACGCAGTATTTT. The genes are TRBV9 and TRBJ2-3; D might be TRBD2 (5 bases). Germline V gene data show CDR1 as SGDLS and CDR2 as YYNGEE. Trimming left V 1 base short and J 1 base short, with 10 bases between. This CDR3 comprises 15 residues.

The chain recombines TRBV9 with TRBJ2-2; TRBD2 agrees at 7 bases. The CDR3 covers 14 residues. Unmatched junction bases numbered 4, after V lost 4 bases and J lost 4 bases. Germline CDR1 reads SGDLS; CDR2 reads YYNGEE. The CDR3 region has the DNA TGTGCCAGCAGCCTAGCGGTAGTCACCGGGGAGCTGTTTTTT. This translates into CASSLAVVTGELFF. The full variable domain, rest sourced from reference TRBV9 and TRBJ2-2, is DSGVTQTPKHLITATGQRVTLRCSPRSGDLSVYWYQQSLDQGLQFLIQYYNGEERAKGNILERFSAQQFPDLHSELNLSSLELGDSALYFCASSLAVVTGELFFGEGSRLTVL.

J is TRBJ1-6 and V is TRBV14, with D unclear. The V and J ends lost 4 bases and 2 bases respectively, with 6 bases between them. The CDR3 runs 14 residues. Looked up from germline, CDR1 is SGHDN and CDR2 is FVKESK. The CDR3 coding sequence is TGTGCCAGCAGCCCCTTTCCCTATAATTCACCCCTCCACTTT. The encoded protein is CASSPFPYNSPLHF.

J is TRBJ2-7 and V is TRBV6-6; tentative D call: TRBD2 (7 bases). CDR1 and CDR2 (germline): MNHNY, SVGAGI (reference sequence). The CDR3 consists of 14 residues. Trimming stripped 6 bases from V and 7 bases from J, with 19 bases between. CDR3 in amino acids: CASRTPGGPWEQYF. CDR3 in DNA: TGTGCCAGCAGAACACCCGGGGGGCCTTGGGAGCAGTACTTC.

The chain combines TRBV13 with TRBJ1-5; D ambiguous. Germline V gene data show CDR1 as PRHDT and CDR2 as FYEKMQ (reference sequence). The V gene lost 1 base and the J gene lost 9 bases, with 7 bases spanning the gap. This CDR3 has 12 amino acids. CDR3 nucleotides: TGTGCCAGCAGCTTAGTTCCTAGGCCCCAGCATTTT. This translates into CASSLVPRPQHF.

This clone was found once. The V and J genes are TRBV4-1 and TRBJ2-6; possibly TRBD2 for D (5 bases). The CDR3 totals 14 residues. Germline V CDR1 and CDR2: MGHRA, YSYEKL. V was clipped by 6 bases and J by 3 bases, with 9 bases between them. The CDR3, as DNA: TGCGCCAGCAGAGAAAGCGGTGGGGCCAACGTCCTGACTTTC. It translates to CASRESGGANVLTF.

The V gene is TRBV7-2, the J gene TRBJ2-7, with unresolved D. Germline-derived CDR1 and CDR2 are SGHTA and FQGNSA. This CDR3 is built from 13 residues. V was clipped by 2 bases and J by 0 bases, with 5 bases between them. The DNA of the CDR3 is TGTGCCAGCAGCTTATCTAACTCCTACGAGCAGTACTTC. Amino acids: CASSLSNSYEQYF.

This chain joins TRBV4-2 and TRBJ1-4; TRBD1 matches at 8 bases. With V trimmed by 2 bases and J by 8 bases, 13 bases remained unmatched. This CDR3 region has 17 residues. CDR1 is LGHNA, CDR2 YNFKEQ, per germline. DNA for the CDR3: TGTGCCAGCAGCCAACCCACCGGACAGGGACCTCTCGAAAAACTGTTTTTT. Protein: CASSQPTGQGPLEKLFF.

This clone has a handful of counts. The genes are TRBV7-2 and TRBJ2-3; 7 bases line up with TRBD2. The CDR3 has 14 residues. Trimming at V came to 1 base and at J to 5 bases, leaving 3 bases not matched to a gene. Germline V gene sequence: CDR1 SGHTA, CDR2 FQGNSA. CDR3 nucleotide sequence: TGTGCCAGCAGCTTAGTGGGGAGGGAAGATACGCAGTATTTT. The encoded protein is CASSLVGREDTQYF. The variable domain in full, completed from reference TRBV7-2 and TRBJ2-3, reads GAGVSQSPSNKVTEKGKDVELRCDPISGHTALYWYRQSLGQGLEFLIYFQGNSAPDKSGLPSDRFSAERTGGSVSTLTIQRTQQEDSAVYLCASSLVGREDTQYFGPGTRLTVL.

This sequence joins TRBV11-2 and TRBJ2-7, with TRBD1 matching over 9 bases. The J segment lost 7 bases and the V segment lost 3 bases, leaving 10 bases of the junction unmatched. The CDR3 sequence is 15 residues long. The germline gives CDR1 SGHAT, CDR2 FQNNGV. CDR3 coding DNA: TGTGCCAGCAGCTTTTCGGGACAGGGCATCGGTGAGCAGTACTTC. Translation: CASSFSGQGIGEQYF.

The chain recombines TRBV7-3 with TRBJ2-5; TRBD2 aligns across 11 bases. There are 15 residues in the CDR3. Germline V gene data show CDR1 as SGHTA and CDR2 as FQGTGA. The V gene end was trimmed by 5 bases and the J gene end by 1 base; junction bases not matched to a gene: 3. The CDR3 coding sequence is TGTGCCAGCAGCCTAGCGGGGGGACGCCAAGAGACCCAGTACTTC. It specifies CASSLAGGRQETQYF. The whole variable domain, remainder taken from reference TRBV7-3 and TRBJ2-5, is GAGVSQTPSNKVTEKGKYVELRCDPISGHTALYWYRQSLGQGPEFLIYFQGTGAADDSGLPNDRFFAVRPEGSVSTLKIQRTERGDSAVYLCASSLAGGRQETQYFGPGTRLLVL.

This clone has only one observation. This chain links TRBV30 with TRBJ1-1, with D possibly matching TRBD1 (6 bases). Between the trimmed V and J ends, which lost 3 bases and 4 bases, there was a span of 9 bases. Germline V gene lookup returns CDR1 GTSNPN and CDR2 SVGIG (reference sequence). This CDR3 has 12 amino acids. CDR3 protein: CAWSEGGTEAFF. The CDR3 DNA sequence: TGTGCCTGGAGCGAAGGGGGCACTGAAGCTTTCTTT.